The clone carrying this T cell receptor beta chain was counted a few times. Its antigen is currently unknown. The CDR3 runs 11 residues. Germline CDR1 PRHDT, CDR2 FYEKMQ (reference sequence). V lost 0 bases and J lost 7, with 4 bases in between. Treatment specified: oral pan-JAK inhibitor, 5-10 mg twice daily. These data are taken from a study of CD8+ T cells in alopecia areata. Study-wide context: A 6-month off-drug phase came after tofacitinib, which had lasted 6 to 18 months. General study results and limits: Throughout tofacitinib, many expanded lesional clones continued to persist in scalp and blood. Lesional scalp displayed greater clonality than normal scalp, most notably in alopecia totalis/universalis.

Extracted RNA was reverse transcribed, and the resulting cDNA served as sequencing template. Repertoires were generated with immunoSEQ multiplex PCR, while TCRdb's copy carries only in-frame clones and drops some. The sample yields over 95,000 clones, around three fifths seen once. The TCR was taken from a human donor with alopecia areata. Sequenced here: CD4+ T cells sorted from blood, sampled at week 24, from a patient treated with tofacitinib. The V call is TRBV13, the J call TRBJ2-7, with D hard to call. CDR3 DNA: TGTGCCAGCAGCTTAGGAGGGGAGCAGTACTTC. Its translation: CASSLGGEQYF. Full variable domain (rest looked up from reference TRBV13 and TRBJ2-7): AAGVIQSPRHLIKEKRETATLKCYPIPRHDTVYWYQQGPGQDPQFLISFYEKMQSDKGSIPDRFSAQQFSDYHSELNMSSLELGDSALYFCASSLGGEQYFGPGTRLTVT.